The present entry profiles one TCR beta chain with its context. The target antigen is unknown. This sample was taken from a study of T cells in tuberculosis. Broader study findings: Samples were chosen by availability of cryopreserved specimens. The TCR-beta difference was not significant; alpha differences partly reflected length.

This CDR3 region has 15 residues. Per germline, CDR1 MNHNS and CDR2 SASEGT. V lost 5 bases, J lost 4 bases, and 17 bases lay in between. Stated time point: new active TB diagnosis, blood taken before or within 7 days of starting treatment. Unsorted cryopreserved PBMC were sequenced, averaging around 100,000 T cells per clinical donor. Clones were read by immunoSEQ multiplex PCR, and TCRdb kept only the in-frame ones, dropping some. The table has around 30,000 clones, more than 70% seen once; the top ten hold 4.5% to 6.5%. The origin of this receptor is an adult with tuberculosis. The chain carries TRBV6-1 and TRBJ2-5; TRBD1 might be the D (6 bases). Sequencing used PBMCs, obtained at tuberculosis diagnosis. The chain's CDR3 is CASSTYRDGGETQYF. Written as DNA, the CDR3 is TGTGCCAGCAGTACCTACAGGGATGGGGGAGAGACCCAGTACTTC.